The rows below give T cell receptor beta chains drawn from one sample of a study of CD8+ T cells in alopecia areata. The assay was immunoSEQ multiplex PCR, and TCRdb's table has in-frame clones only and misses some. The sample consists of about 140,000 clones, approximately 50% of them appearing once. The sequenced sample was CD4+ T cells sorted from blood, obtained at week 0. The receptors originated from a human donor with alopecia areata. CDR3s leave out the opening cysteine and the closing phenylalanine or tryptophan. Fields, in order: V gene, J gene, CDR3 protein.

>TRBV7-2|TRBJ2-3
ASSLSLAEATDTQY
>TRBV30|TRBJ2-1
AWATRNEQF
>TRBV4-1|TRBJ1-2
ASSQGNRRGGYT
>TRBV14|TRBJ2-3
ASSQVFGSGTDTQY
>TRBV2|TRBJ2-7
ASSAEGGAQY
>TRBV5-1|TRBJ1-2
ASSPGQGAYGYT
>TRBV6-5|TRBJ1-1
ASSGPRNTEAF
>TRBV23-1|TRBJ2-3
ASSLGPSGTQY
>TRBV2|TRBJ1-1
ASSGQRNTEAF
>TRBV27|TRBJ2-5
ASSLRPKGTAWRETQY
>TRBV25-1|TRBJ2-3
ASSPIGGAPDTQY
>TRBV29-1|TRBJ2-7
SVDLDSHEQY
>TRBV7-2|TRBJ1-5
ASSSGGVQPQH
>TRBV29-1|TRBJ2-6
SVETGGTGANVLT
>TRBV6-5|TRBJ2-5
ATTGRMKQETQY
>TRBV19|TRBJ2-5
ASSTGRQETQY
>TRBV30|TRBJ2-5
AWSQTSGTIQETQY
>TRBV29-1|TRBJ2-5
SVERSAGGGETQY
>TRBV5-6|TRBJ2-2
ASSLGDRSTGELF
>TRBV2|TRBJ1-2
ASRQGYT
>TRBV6-5|TRBJ2-3
ASRYRAGGTDTQY
>TRBV27|TRBJ1-2
ASRSIHREMNYGYT
>TRBV5-1|TRBJ2-3
ASKDPRGTDTQY
>TRBV30|TRBJ2-1
AWSRRDEQF
>TRBV4-3|TRBJ2-3
ASSQEREGLGVDTQY
>TRBV10-2|TRBJ2-5
ASSVLTGGKKTQY
>TRBV29-1|TRBJ2-7
SVGTGPTYEQY
>TRBV7-9|TRBJ2-3
ASSLEVTDTQY
>TRBV11-2|TRBJ2-5
ASSPKETQY
>TRBV11-2|TRBJ2-1
ASSLDRVPYNEQF
>TRBV30|TRBJ1-2
AWSVSGPSRYT
>TRBV4-3|TRBJ2-2
ASSIGGLGTGELF
>TRBV7-3|TRBJ2-4
ASSGRAGNIQY